Each of the 30 T cell receptor beta chains below was sequenced from the same sample in a study of response to subunit inactivated influenza vaccine. TCRdb itself ran the RT-PCR reads through MiXCR, one entry per CDR3 protein. This table has over 750,000 distinct CDR3 sequences, 21% appearing once. The specimen comprised PBMCs from blood, sampled roughly 5 days after vaccination. These receptors all stem from a man aged 50 to 59 who received an inactivated influenza vaccine.

Only one count was recorded for this clonotype. V usage is TRBV11-2 and J usage is TRBJ2-3; D is undetermined. Per the germline V gene, CDR1 is SGHAT and CDR2 is FQNNGV. The CDR3 length is 13 residues. The germline V and J ends were trimmed by 3 bases and 8 bases, with 12 bases remaining between them. The CDR3 sequence: CASSFGGDGTQYF. The CDR3 bases are TGTGCCAGCAGCTTCGGTGGAGACGGTACGCAGTATTTT.

This clonotype was counted only a few times. This sequence joins TRBV29-1 and TRBJ2-7; 8 bases match TRBD2. CDR1 SQVTM and CDR2 ANQGSEA come from the germline V gene. This CDR3 comprises 13 residues. V lost 7 bases to trimming and J lost 5 bases; unmatched junction nucleotides: 10. CDR3 sequence: CSGQREMGHEQYF. In DNA form, the CDR3 reads TGCAGCGGCCAGCGGGAGATGGGCCACGAGCAGTACTTC.

Comment on this clonotype: Germline and junction disagree at one end, which may indicate a read error. DNA of the CDR3: TGCGCCACCAGCCTACTAGCGGGGGGCACCTACGAGCAGTACTTC. Its protein is CATSLLAGGTYEQYF. V usage is TRBV5-1 and J usage is TRBJ2-7, with TRBD2 matching 12 bases. The CDR3 extends over 15 amino acids. In germline, CDR1 is SGHRS, CDR2 YFSETQ.

V and J are TRBV10-3 and TRBJ2-1; a possible D gene is TRBD2 (6 bases). V was trimmed by 6 bases and J by 2 bases, leaving 20 bases between them. Germline V gene lookup returns CDR1 ENHRY and CDR2 SYGVKD. The CDR3 contains 17 residues. In DNA form, the CDR3 reads TGTGCCATCAGCCCCCAGTCCGGGGGTGACCCCTACAATGAGCAGTTCTTC. Residues: CAISPQSGGDPYNEQFF.

This clonotype was detected a few times. CDR3 region: CSVEAGVYEQYF. The CDR3 DNA is TGCAGCGTTGAGGCAGGTGTCTACGAGCAGTACTTC. The chain combines TRBV29-1 with TRBJ2-7, with D hard to call. V was cut by 3 bases and J by 3 bases, with 9 bases left in between. The CDR3 contains 12 residues. Germline CDR1 is SQVTM and CDR2 is ANQGSEA.

J is TRBJ2-1 and V is TRBV5-1, with 10 bases fitting TRBD1. The J segment lost 6 bases and the V segment lost 1 base, leaving 7 bases of the junction unmatched. The germline CDR1 and CDR2 sequences are SGHRS and YFSETQ. The length of the CDR3 is 16 residues. The CDR3 region has the DNA TGCGCCAGCAGCTTGTCCACCGGGACAGGGGTCAATGAGCAGTTCTTC. Translating it yields CASSLSTGTGVNEQFF.

This clonotype was seen more than once but under ten times. The chain combines TRBV6-5 with TRBJ2-7; D may correspond to TRBD1 or TRBD2 (5 bases each). CDR1 and CDR2 (germline): MNHEY, SVGAGI. V was cut by 0 bases and J by 3 bases, with 12 bases left in between. The CDR3 length is 15 residues. The CDR3 here is CASSYSPGRNYEQYF. In DNA form, the CDR3 reads TGTGCCAGCAGTTACTCACCGGGACGGAACTACGAGCAGTACTTC.

The gene calls are TRBV7-2 and TRBJ2-3; D gene unclear. Trimming removed 5 bases from V and 6 bases from J, with 9 bases in between. Germline V lookup: CDR1 SGHTA, CDR2 FQGNSA. The CDR3 runs 12 residues. This CDR3 is CASSNGRDTQYF. The CDR3 DNA reads TGTGCCAGCAGCAACGGGCGGGATACGCAGTATTTT.

This clonotype has a handful of counts. The chain is built from TRBV12-3 or TRBV12-4 and TRBJ2-4, with D maybe TRBD2 (5 bases). Trimming cost V 6 bases and J 0 bases, with 12 bases left between them. This CDR3 region has 15 residues. Here the CDR3 DNA reads TGTGCCAGCAGCGCGACCGGGGTAGCCAAAAACATTCAGTACTTC. As protein: CASSATGVAKNIQYF.

The table lists this clonotype with a few counts. This chain uses TRBV5-1 with TRBJ2-1, with 9 bases fitting TRBD1. The ends lost 0 bases at V and 4 bases at J; junction bases unmatched: 5. Germline V CDR1 and CDR2: SGHRS, YFSETQ. This CDR3 has 16 amino acids. CDR3 sequence reads: CASSLEPGQGYNEQFF. CDR3 bases: TGCGCCAGCAGCTTGGAACCGGGACAGGGTTACAATGAGCAGTTCTTC.

This clonotype turned up a few times. The V and J genes are TRBV7-2 and TRBJ2-5; D is perhaps TRBD1 (6 bases). Germline CDR1 reads SGHTA; CDR2 reads FQGNSA. The length of the CDR3 is 15 residues. The germline V and J ends were trimmed by 5 bases and 5 bases, with 18 bases remaining between them. The CDR3 loop reads CASSVRLGARETQYF. The CDR3 nucleotides read TGTGCCAGCAGCGTACGCCTGGGGGCGCGGGAGACCCAGTACTTC.

This clonotype occurred a few times. The rearrangement links TRBV12-3 or TRBV12-4 to TRBJ2-7; D is unclear. Trimming stripped 6 bases from V and 5 bases from J, with 14 bases between. The CDR3 totals 13 residues. The CDR3 region is CASSRLLYDEQYF. CDR3 nucleotides: TGTGCCAGCAGCCGATTACTCTACGACGAGCAGTACTTC.

This clonotype was recorded many times. The V gene is TRBV6-2 or TRBV6-3, the J gene TRBJ2-7, with D possibly TRBD2 on 5 matching bases. Germline assignment: CDR1 MNHEY and CDR2 SVGEGT. The CDR3 is made up of 15 amino acids. V lost 2 bases to trimming and J lost 2 bases, with 13 bases between them. CDR3 in amino acids: CASSYRSLAAYEQYF. For the CDR3, the DNA is TGTGCCAGCAGTTACCGCTCTCTAGCAGCCTACGAGCAGTACTTC.

The sample holds a few counts of this clonotype. A much larger clone differs from this one at a single base, so this may be a read error. CDR3 DNA: TGTGCCAGCTGGGACTATGGCTACACCTTC. This sequence encodes CASWDYGYTF. J is TRBJ1-2 and V is TRBV6-1; D not certain. The germline V gene has CDR1 MNHNS and CDR2 SASEGT. Trimming removed 8 bases from V and 3 bases from J, with 4 bases in between. The CDR3 is made up of 10 amino acids.

The sample holds many counts of this clonotype. This chain joins TRBV20-1 and TRBJ1-1; D not certain. Looked up from germline, CDR1 is DFQATT and CDR2 is SNEGSKA (reference sequence). V dropped 0 bases and J dropped 3 bases, with 11 bases sitting between them. The CDR3 is 14 residues long. The CDR3 loop is CSARDLAAYTEAFF. In DNA, the CDR3 is TGCAGTGCTAGAGACCTGGCAGCTTACACTGAAGCTTTCTTT.

The rearrangement joins TRBV11-2 to TRBJ2-1; 9 nucleotides match TRBD1. The CDR3 contains 16 residues. Trimming took 0 bases from V and 7 from J; bases not matched to a gene: 7. Germline V CDR1 and CDR2: SGHAT, FQNNGV. This CDR3 is CASSLDLGQGQNEQFF. The CDR3 DNA reads TGTGCCAGCAGCTTAGATTTGGGACAGGGTCAAAATGAGCAGTTCTTC. The full variable domain, its missing parts supplied by reference TRBV11-2 and TRBJ2-1, is EAGVAQSPRYKIIEKRQSVAFWCNPISGHATLYWYQQILGQGPKLLIQFQNNGVVDDSQLPKDRFSAERLKGVDSTLKIQPAKLEDSAVYLCASSLDLGQGQNEQFFGPGTRLTVL.

This sequence joins TRBV5-6 and TRBJ2-5; 8 nucleotides align to TRBD1. The CDR3 loop spans 15 amino acids. Germline values: CDR1 SGHDT, CDR2 YYEEEE. Unmatched junction bases numbered 5, after V lost 0 bases and J lost 4 bases. CDR3 region: CASSLGQGWRETQYF. CDR3 sequence (DNA): TGTGCCAGCAGCTTGGGACAGGGGTGGCGAGAGACCCAGTACTTC. Together with reference TRBV5-6 and TRBJ2-5, the CDR3 gives the full variable domain: DAGVTQSPTHLIKTRGQQVTLRCSPKSGHDTVSWYQQALGQGPQFIFQYYEEEERQRGNFPDRFSGHQFPNYSSELNVNALLLGDSALYLCASSLGQGWRETQYFGPGTRLLVL.

The chain has TRBV7-9 and TRBJ2-3; 9 bases agree with TRBD2. The CDR3 has 16 residues. Germline CDR1 SEHNR, CDR2 FQNEAQ (reference sequence). V was clipped by 1 base and J by 5 bases; unmatched bases: 7. CDR3 in amino acids: CASSLGFLAGKDTQYF. The CDR3 nucleotides are TGTGCCAGCAGCTTAGGATTCCTAGCGGGGAAAGATACGCAGTATTTT.

The genes are TRBV12-3 or TRBV12-4 and TRBJ2-1; 9 bases are shared with TRBD1. This CDR3 has 13 amino acids. The ends lost 6 bases at V and 9 bases at J; junction bases unmatched: 6. This CDR3 is CASRIQGAGEQFF. The CDR3 bases are TGTGCCAGCAGAATACAGGGGGCGGGTGAGCAGTTCTTC.

In this sample, this clonotype turned up many times. The chain is built from TRBV6-2 or TRBV6-3 and TRBJ2-7; no firm D call. The ends were cut back, 4 bases at V and 1 base at J, with 5 bases in the middle. CDR1 and CDR2 (germline): MNHEY, SVGEGT. CDR3 size: 12 residues. In DNA, the CDR3 is TGTGCCAGCAGTTTTAATTCCTACGAGCAGTACTTC. Residues: CASSFNSYEQYF.

This clonotype was observed a few times. The rearrangement uses TRBV4-3 and TRBJ1-5; 7 bases are shared with TRBD1. Germline values: CDR1 LGHNA, CDR2 YSLEER. The CDR3 consists of 13 residues. Trimming removed 4 bases from V and 6 bases from J; junction bases left unmatched: 3. CDR3 sequence reads: CASSPNRGQPQHF. The DNA for the CDR3 is TGCGCCAGCAGCCCTAACAGGGGTCAGCCCCAGCATTTT.

In its sample, this clonotype was seen a few times. This CDR3 is CASSKSGLGWTASYEQYF. In nucleotides, the CDR3 is TGTGCCAGCAGCAAATCTGGCTTGGGTTGGACAGCCTCCTACGAGCAGTACTTC. V and J are TRBV21-1 and TRBJ2-7; the table's D call, TRBD1, has no DNA check behind it. TRBV21-1 constitutes a pseudogene. This CDR3 contains 18 residues.

The chain combines TRBV6-5 with TRBJ2-7; 13 positions agree with TRBD2. CDR1 and CDR2 (germline): MNHEY, SVGAGI. The CDR3 runs to 17 residues. J was trimmed by 1 base and V by 4 bases; bases with no gene match: 7. CDR3 DNA: TGTGCCAGCAGTTCAAGACTAGCGGGAGGATCTTCCTACGAGCAGTACTTC. Its protein product is CASSSRLAGGSSYEQYF.

This clonotype was counted only a few times. The chain uses TRBV5-1 and TRBJ2-3, with 11 bases matching TRBD1. CDR1 is SGHRS, CDR2 YFSETQ, per germline. The CDR3 has 16 residues. Trimming took 0 bases from V and 2 from J; bases not matched to a gene: 2. Here the CDR3 DNA reads TGCGCCAGCAGCTTGGCCGGACAGGGGGCCACAGATACGCAGTATTTT. Amino acid sequence: CASSLAGQGATDTQYF.

This clonotype was counted only a few times. The gene calls are TRBV20-1 and TRBJ2-7, with a tentative D call TRBD1 (5 bases). CDR1 is DFQATT and CDR2 is SNEGSKA in the germline V gene (reference sequence). Trimming cost V 0 bases and J 9 bases, with 18 bases left between them. The CDR3 covers 14 residues. The CDR3 nucleotides read TGCAGTGCTAGAGATCGCCAGGGAAGTCTACCGCAGTACTTC. Protein: CSARDRQGSLPQYF.

The rearrangement joins TRBV10-2 to TRBJ1-5; 7 nucleotides agree with TRBD1. CDR3 length: 13 amino acids. With 7 bases clipped from V and 6 bases from J, the junction kept 6 bases outside the gene matches. Germline CDR1 and CDR2: WSHSY and SAAADI. The DNA for the CDR3 is TGCGCCAGCAAACAGGGGTTTGGTCAGCCCCAGCATTTT. It codes for CASKQGFGQPQHF.

The rearrangement links TRBV20-1 to TRBJ2-7; TRBD2 aligns across 8 bases. This CDR3 has 15 residues. In germline, CDR1 is DFQATT, CDR2 SNEGSKA (reference sequence). V shed 5 bases, J shed 4 bases, and the junction held 13 bases outside the gene matches. The CDR3 here is CSAGRLASIKYEQYF. CDR3 bases: TGCAGTGCTGGGCGACTAGCGAGTATTAAATACGAGCAGTACTTC.

At least ten counts were recorded for this clonotype. The chain is built from TRBV6-4 and TRBJ2-3; D gene unclear. The CDR3 totals 14 residues. The germline V and J ends were trimmed by 4 bases and 6 bases, with 14 bases remaining between them. Germline-derived CDR1 and CDR2 are MRHNA and SNTAGT. DNA for the CDR3: TGTGCCAGCAGTGCCCGACCAGACATGGATACGCAGTATTTT. This gives the protein CASSARPDMDTQYF.

This clonotype was detected ten times or more. V and J are TRBV4-3 and TRBJ2-4; 8 bases match TRBD2. Germline CDR1 LGHNA, CDR2 YSLEER. The CDR3 loop spans 18 amino acids. The V segment lost 0 bases and the J segment 0 bases; nucleotides outside the gene matches: 7. The CDR3 DNA reads as TGCGCCAGCAGCCAAGATTTGGCGGGGGGCCTAGCCAAAAACATTCAGTACTTC. It codes for CASSQDLAGGLAKNIQYF.

The chain carries TRBV6-5 and TRBJ2-5; D call uncertain. The germline V gene has CDR1 MNHEY and CDR2 SVGAGI. The CDR3 is 15 residues long. Trimming shortened V by 0 bases and J by 2 bases, and 10 bases separated the two germline ends. The CDR3 DNA sequence: TGTGCCAGCAGTTACTCAGGGCCGACACAAGAGACCCAGTACTTC. Protein sequence: CASSYSGPTQETQYF.